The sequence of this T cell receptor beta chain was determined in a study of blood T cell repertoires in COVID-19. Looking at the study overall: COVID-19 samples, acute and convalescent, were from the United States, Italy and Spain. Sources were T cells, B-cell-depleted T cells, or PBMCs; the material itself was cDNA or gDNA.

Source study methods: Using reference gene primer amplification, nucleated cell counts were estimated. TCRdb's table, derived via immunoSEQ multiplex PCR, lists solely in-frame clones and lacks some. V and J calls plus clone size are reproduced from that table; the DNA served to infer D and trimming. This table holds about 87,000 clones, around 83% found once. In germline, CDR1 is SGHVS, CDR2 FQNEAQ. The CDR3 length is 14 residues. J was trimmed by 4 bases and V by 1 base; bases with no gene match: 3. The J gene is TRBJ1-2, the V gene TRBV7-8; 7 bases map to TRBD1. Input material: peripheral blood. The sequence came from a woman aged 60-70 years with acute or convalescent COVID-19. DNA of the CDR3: TGTGCCAGCAGCTTAGTTCGGGACAGCTATGGCTACACCTTC. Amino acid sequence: CASSLVRDSYGYTF.